This record concerns one T cell receptor (beta chain) sequence. The source of the sample is a study of spatial heterogeneity in lung cancer. About the study: Available PBMC from follow-up, collected a median of roughly 2 years after resection, underwent sequencing.

TCRdb re-analysed the 5' RACE reads in MiXCR, keeping a single row per CDR3 protein. The data show some 54,000 distinct CDR3 sequences, about 7.4% seen once. The sample's time point: blood at routine non-recurrence follow-up after resection. Unsorted whole RNA samples from tumor, nontumor lung or frozen PBMC were sequenced. Looked up from germline, CDR1 is SGHTA and CDR2 is FQGNSA. This CDR3 is built from 15 residues. Germline trimming cut 3 bases from V and 1 base from J; bases unmatched to any gene: 3. The sequenced sample was PBMCs, obtained at follow-up. This sequence joins TRBV7-2 and TRBJ2-5; TRBD2 matches 9 bases. The source is a female donor with early-stage non-small cell lung cancer. DNA of the CDR3: TGTGCCAGCAGCTTCCAGCGGGGGGTCCAAGAGACCCAGTACTTC. The encoded protein is CASSFQRGVQETQYF.